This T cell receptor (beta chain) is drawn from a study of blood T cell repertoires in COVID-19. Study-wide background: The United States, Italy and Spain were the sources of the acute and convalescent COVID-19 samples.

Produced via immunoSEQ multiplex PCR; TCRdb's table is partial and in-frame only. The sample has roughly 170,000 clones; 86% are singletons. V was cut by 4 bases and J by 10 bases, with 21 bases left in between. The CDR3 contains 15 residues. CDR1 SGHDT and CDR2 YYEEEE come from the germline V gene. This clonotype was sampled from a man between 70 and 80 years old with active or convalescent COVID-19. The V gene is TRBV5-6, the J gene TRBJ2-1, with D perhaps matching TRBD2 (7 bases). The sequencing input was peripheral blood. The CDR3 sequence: CASSVGGTNPREQFF. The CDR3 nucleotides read TGTGCCAGCAGCGTGGGAGGGACAAATCCGAGGGAGCAGTTCTTC.